This T cell receptor beta chain originates from a study of cytomegalovirus exposure and HLA in healthy donors. Study details: When fewer than 500 donors were genotyped, around 77% of them were found to fall in the Caucasian-associated ancestry cluster.

The PCR employed 60 Vbeta primers together with 13 Jbeta primers. Original processing notes: The count from a later analysis was tens of millions of unique TCR beta chains, approximately 9.9 million of them shared. Libraries were prepared by immunoSEQ multiplex PCR; TCRdb keeps only in-frame clonotypes and omits some of them. V and J calls plus clone size are reproduced from that table; the DNA served to infer D and trimming. Among 110,000 or so clones listed, over 65% were seen once. On this clone itself: Its specificity is unknown.

Study-wide findings and caveats: Investigators reported 150 to 200 TCR beta chains as tied to cytomegalovirus.

The sequenced sample consisted of PBMCs. The source is a young woman in good health and CMV-seronegative.

In nucleotides, the CDR3 is TGTGCCAGTACCTTGACTAGCGGGAGGTCTAACACCGGGGAGCTGTTTTTT. Translating gives CASTLTSGRSNTGELFF. This chain uses TRBV19 with TRBJ2-2; TRBD2 aligns across 13 bases. J lost 2 bases, V lost 7 bases, and 7 bases had no gene match. The CDR3 is 17 residues long. CDR1 LNHDA and CDR2 SQIVND come from the germline V gene (reference sequence).